Included here is one T cell receptor (beta chain) sequence, with context. The source of the sample is a study of early stage breast cancer tumors. V dropped 4 bases and J dropped 5; count of bases not matched to a gene: 5. From germline, CDR1 is KGHSY and CDR2 FQNENV. This CDR3 is built from 15 residues. Assay: immunoSEQ multiplex PCR; the TCRdb copy retains only in-frame clones and omits some. The table includes some 14,000 clones, 84% detected once. The material sequenced was normal breast tissue next to the tumor. This clonotype was sampled from a person younger than 45 with breast cancer. The rearrangement joins TRBV16 to TRBJ2-2, with 9 bases aligning to TRBD1. The CDR3 DNA sequence: TGTGCCAGCAGCCGAGGGACAGGGTTAACCGGGGAGCTGTTTTTT. It is translated as CASSRGTGLTGELFF.